The 27 T cell receptor beta chains given below trace back to one sample, sequenced in a study of cytomegalovirus exposure and HLA in healthy donors. Produced via immunoSEQ multiplex PCR; TCRdb's table is partial and in-frame only. This sample has about 110,000 clones, with roughly 89% found just once. The sample taken for sequencing was PBMCs. Receptors originate from a woman between 18 and 29 years old in good health and CMV-seronegative.

CDR3 nucleotides: TGTGCCAGCAGTGACCCGGGACTAGCGGGAGGAGATACGCAGTATTTT. Protein product: CASSDPGLAGGDTQYF. This chain joins TRBV6-4 and TRBJ2-3, with 15 nucleotides matching TRBD2. Germline V gives CDR1 MRHNA, CDR2 SNTAGT. The CDR3 consists of 16 residues. V was clipped by 2 bases and J by 5 bases; unmatched bases: 2.

The genes are TRBV6-4 and TRBJ2-3; TRBD2 agrees at 14 bases. The germline V gene has CDR1 MRHNA and CDR2 SNTAGT. This CDR3 spans 17 amino acids. J lost 6 bases, V lost 2 bases, and 7 bases had no gene match. This chain's CDR3 is CASSDTPGLAGADTQYF. DNA of the CDR3: TGTGCCAGCAGTGACACACCGGGACTAGCGGGGGCGGATACGCAGTATTTT.

CDR3 sequence (DNA): TGTGCCAGCAGCTACAGGGGAGATACGCAGTATTTT. Translated, it gives CASSYRGDTQYF. The chain combines TRBV7-2 with TRBJ2-3; TRBD1 aligns across 7 bases. V gave up 4 bases and J gave up 5 bases; unmatched junction bases: 0. CDR1 SGHTA and CDR2 FQGNSA come from the germline V gene. This CDR3 has 12 amino acids.

This clone was seen only once. J is TRBJ1-1 and V is TRBV5-1; 11 bases line up with TRBD1. The J segment lost 5 bases and the V segment lost 4 bases, leaving 4 bases of the junction unmatched. The CDR3 spans 14 residues. Germline lookup yields CDR1 SGHRS and CDR2 YFSETQ. The CDR3 reads CASSAGQGGTEAFF. The CDR3 nucleotides read TGCGCCAGCAGCGCGGGACAGGGGGGAACTGAAGCTTTCTTT.

In this sample, this clone turned up once. V and J are TRBV28 and TRBJ2-3; 7 bases are shared with TRBD2. The junction had 4 bases not matched to a gene; V was cut back by 4 bases and J by 9 bases. The V gene's germline CDR1 is MDHEN and CDR2 SYDVKM. The CDR3 spans 12 residues. The CDR3 region is CASSSGRDTQYF. In DNA form, the CDR3 reads TGTGCCAGCAGTTCGGGGAGGGACACGCAGTATTTT.

This chain links TRBV5-5 with TRBJ2-7; the D gene is possibly TRBD1 (5 bases). Trimming cost V 4 bases and J 7 bases, with 15 bases left between them. The CDR3 is 13 amino acids. From germline, CDR1 is SGHKS and CDR2 YYEKEE (reference sequence). CDR3 nucleotide sequence: TGTGCCAGCAGCCCGCTAAGGGGTGGTGAGCAGTACTTC. This gives the protein CASSPLRGGEQYF.

The chain links TRBV19 to TRBJ2-7; weak D call: TRBD1 (6 bases). This CDR3 has 13 residues. V lost 4 bases, J lost 3 bases, and 10 bases lay in between. The V gene's germline CDR1 is LNHDA and CDR2 SQIVND (reference sequence). The CDR3 DNA sequence: TGTGCCAGTAGTACGGGACAAGTCTACGAGCAGTACTTC. Translating gives CASSTGQVYEQYF.

Here the CDR3 DNA reads TGTGCCAGCAGCTTATCCCAGGAAAAACTGTTTTTT. This encodes CASSLSQEKLFF. V gene TRBV7-8 combines with J gene TRBJ1-4; D not certain. V lost 2 bases, J lost 8 bases, and 6 bases lay in between. The germline CDR1 and CDR2 sequences are SGHVS and FQNEAQ. The CDR3 runs 12 residues. Supplemented by reference TRBV7-8 and TRBJ1-4, the full variable domain reads GAGVSQSPRYKVAKRGQDVALRCDPISGHVSLFWYQQALGQGPEFLTYFQNEAQLDKSGLPSDRFFAERPEGSVSTLKIQRTQQEDSAVYLCASSLSQEKLFFGSGTQLSVL.

Worth noting for this clone: Germline is not matched at one junction end, which may reflect a read error. The J gene is TRBJ2-7, the V gene TRBV20-1; no clear D gene. Looked up from germline, CDR1 is DFQATT and CDR2 is SNEGSKA (reference sequence). The CDR3 is 11 residues long. This chain's CDR3 is CSARDNYEQYF. The CDR3 coding sequence is TGCAGTGCCAGAGACAACTACGAGCAGTACTTC.

The chain combines TRBV20-1 with TRBJ2-1, with TRBD2 as a possible D gene (6 bases). The CDR3 is made up of 10 amino acids. The V and J ends lost 5 bases and 12 bases respectively, with 11 bases between them. The germline V gene has CDR1 DFQATT and CDR2 SNEGSKA (reference sequence). CDR3 coding DNA: TGCAGTGCTTCCACTAGCCTGCAGTTCTTC. Its protein is CSASTSLQFF.

The chain combines TRBV5-1 with TRBJ1-5, with 8 bases that match TRBD1. This CDR3 region has 14 residues. Unmatched junction bases numbered 5, after V lost 3 bases and J lost 6 bases. Germline CDR1 reads SGHRS; CDR2 reads YFSETQ. This CDR3 reads CASSSLQGGQPQHF. The CDR3 DNA sequence: TGCGCCAGCAGCTCCCTACAGGGGGGTCAGCCCCAGCATTTT.

The CDR3, as DNA: TGTGCCAGCAGTGTATCGCCTGAGGGAAACAATGAGCAGTTCTTC. Translation: CASSVSPEGNNEQFF. The gene calls are TRBV6-4 and TRBJ2-1, with TRBD2 as a possible D gene (5 bases). V shed 4 bases and J shed 5 bases, with 15 bases lying between them. Looked up from germline, CDR1 is MRHNA and CDR2 is SNTAGT. This CDR3 spans 15 amino acids.

This chain uses TRBV9 with TRBJ1-6, with unresolved D. Germline loops: CDR1 SGDLS, CDR2 YYNGEE. This CDR3 comprises 15 residues. The V and J ends lost 0 bases and 0 bases respectively, with 4 bases between them. The chain's CDR3 is CASSVDSSYNSPLHF. The CDR3, as DNA: TGTGCCAGCAGCGTAGATAGCTCCTATAATTCACCCCTCCACTTT.

The chain employs TRBV4-3 and TRBJ1-6, with D perhaps TRBD1 (6 bases). The CDR3 runs to 15 residues. Trimming left V 0 bases short and J 6 bases short, with 9 bases between. Germline values: CDR1 LGHNA, CDR2 YSLEER. The CDR3 DNA sequence: TGCGCCAGCAGCCAAGAAGGCAGGGGTAATTCACCCCTCCACTTT. Its protein product is CASSQEGRGNSPLHF.

V and J are TRBV4-3 and TRBJ2-4, with TRBD1 as a possible D gene (6 bases). In germline, CDR1 is LGHNA, CDR2 YSLEER. CDR3 length: 18 residues. Trimming removed 0 bases from V and 8 bases from J, with 23 bases in between. CDR3 bases: TGCGCCAGCAGCCAAGATACCCTCCTTGGCAGGGGCGAGGACATTCAGTACTTC. Its protein is CASSQDTLLGRGEDIQYF.

CDR3 residues: CATSGTGIGSGYTF. In nucleotides, the CDR3 is TGTGCCACTTCCGGGACAGGCATTGGAAGTGGCTACACCTTC. This sequence joins TRBV10-3 and TRBJ1-2, with 8 nucleotides matching TRBD1. Unmatched junction bases numbered 14, after V lost 10 bases and J lost 7 bases. Germline V gives CDR1 ENHRY, CDR2 SYGVKD. The CDR3 consists of 14 residues.

This chain links TRBV5-1 with TRBJ2-5; 9 nucleotides line up with TRBD1. The CDR3 spans 13 residues. V shed 4 bases, J shed 5 bases, and the junction held 3 bases outside the gene matches. Looked up from germline, CDR1 is SGHRS and CDR2 is YFSETQ. The CDR3 is CASSNRGLETQYF. The DNA for the CDR3 is TGCGCCAGCAGCAACAGGGGGCTGGAGACCCAGTACTTC.

The V gene is TRBV6-6, the J gene TRBJ1-6; 9 nucleotides align to TRBD1. The CDR3 has 15 residues. Trimming at V came to 5 bases and at J to 7 bases, leaving 6 bases not matched to a gene. CDR1 and CDR2 (germline): MNHNY, SVGAGI (reference sequence). The CDR3 is CASSTWTGENSPLHF. CDR3 in DNA: TGTGCCAGCAGTACCTGGACAGGGGAGAATTCACCCCTCCACTTT.

CDR3 nucleotide sequence: TGTGCCAGCAGCCCCCGGGACATCCTCTGGGAGACCCAGTACTTC. Translating gives CASSPRDILWETQYF. The chain carries TRBV7-9 and TRBJ2-5; a weak D match, TRBD1 (6 bases). Germline assignment: CDR1 SEHNR and CDR2 FQNEAQ (reference sequence). The CDR3 totals 15 residues. V was clipped by 5 bases and J by 5 bases, with 18 bases between them.

This clone appeared once. In DNA form, the CDR3 reads TGTGCCAGCAGTTACGGCCGACAGTACTATGGCTACACCTTC. The encoded protein is CASSYGRQYYGYTF. The V and J genes are TRBV6-5 and TRBJ1-2, with D perhaps matching TRBD1 (5 bases). Germline assignment: CDR1 MNHEY and CDR2 SVGAGI. V lost 2 bases, J lost 3 bases, and 10 bases lay in between. The CDR3 has 14 amino acids.

This clone was counted only a few times. V and J are TRBV15 and TRBJ2-3; TRBD2 is a possible D gene (6 bases). V was clipped by 0 bases and J by 6 bases, with 16 bases between them. The CDR3 length is 16 residues. CDR1 and CDR2 (germline): LNHNV, YYDKDF (reference sequence). The CDR3 coding sequence is TGTGCCACCAGCAGAGATGGCACTAGCCCTACGGATACGCAGTATTTT. Residues: CATSRDGTSPTDTQYF. Full variable domain (outside the CDR3, taken from reference TRBV15 and TRBJ2-3): DAMVIQNPRYQVTQFGKPVTLSCSQTLNHNVMYWYQQKSSQAPKLLFHYYDKDFNNEADTPDNFQSRRPNTSFCFLDIRSPGLGDTAMYLCATSRDGTSPTDTQYFGPGTRLTVL.

The chain recombines TRBV7-2 with TRBJ2-7; D may be TRBD1 (5 bases). CDR1 and CDR2 (germline): SGHTA, FQGNSA. This CDR3 contains 14 residues. Trimming took off 3 bases at V and 3 bases at J, with 12 bases between the two ends. DNA for the CDR3: TGTGCCAGCAGCTTCCCGACAGACCGCTACGAGCAGTACTTC. Residues: CASSFPTDRYEQYF.

This chain uses TRBV29-1 with TRBJ2-1; TRBD1 might be the D (5 bases). Trimming left V 2 bases short and J 2 bases short, with 16 bases between. CDR1 SQVTM and CDR2 ANQGSEA come from the germline V gene. The CDR3 has 16 amino acids. In DNA form, the CDR3 reads TGCAGCGTTGAAACACGAGCAGGGCCCCCCTACAATGAGCAGTTCTTC. It codes for CSVETRAGPPYNEQFF.

The chain couples TRBV29-1 to TRBJ1-2; 7 bases align to TRBD1. CDR1 SQVTM and CDR2 ANQGSEA come from the germline V gene. The CDR3 contains 14 residues. The V and J ends lost 2 bases and 6 bases, in that order; junction bases with no gene match: 9. The CDR3 is CSVEPLDRAHGYTF. The CDR3 nucleotides read TGCAGCGTTGAACCCCTCGACAGGGCCCATGGCTACACCTTC.

On this clone itself: The same CDR3 arises from other DNA sequences in this sample as well. V is TRBV5-4 and J is TRBJ1-1; 11 bases are a match to TRBD1. CDR1 is SGHNT and CDR2 is YYREEE in the germline V gene (reference sequence). The CDR3 consists of 17 residues. V lost 4 bases to trimming and J lost 3 bases; unmatched junction nucleotides: 11. The CDR3 region is CASSLGTGGLRDTEAFF. DNA for the CDR3: TGTGCCAGCAGCCTGGGGACAGGGGGGCTGCGGGACACTGAAGCTTTCTTT. The whole variable domain, filled in from reference TRBV5-4 and TRBJ1-1, reads ETGVTQSPTHLIKTRGQQVTLRCSSQSGHNTVSWYQQALGQGPQFIFQYYREEENGRGNFPPRFSGLQFPNYSSELNVNALELDDSALYLCASSLGTGGLRDTEAFFGQGTRLTVV.

This chain links TRBV7-9 with TRBJ2-2, with TRBD2 matching 9 bases. Germline V gives CDR1 SEHNR, CDR2 FQNEAQ (reference sequence). The J segment lost 7 bases and the V segment lost 5 bases, leaving 8 bases of the junction unmatched. The CDR3 length is 15 residues. The CDR3 here is CASSAKGLAGGELFF. The CDR3 DNA sequence: TGTGCCAGCAGCGCCAAGGGACTAGCAGGCGGGGAGCTGTTTTTT.

The rearrangement links TRBV7-3 to TRBJ2-2; D may be TRBD1 (5 bases). This CDR3 is 15 amino acids long. Trimming took off 5 bases at V and 0 bases at J, with 10 bases between the two ends. In germline, CDR1 is SGHTA, CDR2 FQGTGA. The CDR3 is CASSPDTSNTGELFF. In DNA, the CDR3 is TGTGCCAGCAGCCCGGACACTTCGAACACCGGGGAGCTGTTTTTT.